This T cell receptor (beta chain) emerged from a study of cytomegalovirus exposure and HLA in healthy donors. Study summary: The roughly 120 validation repertoires, a later analysis reported, used the same platform as the 666 first-cohort repertoires. Study-level points and caveats: Associated with cytomegalovirus, according to the listing, were around 160 TCR beta chains. There were a few CMV-associated chains whose specificity for CMV antigens was confirmed in vitro.

Measured with immunoSEQ multiplex PCR; TCRdb has only the in-frame clones, and not every one. The sample carries some 130,000 clones, approximately 84% recorded once. The donors were in the approximately 120-subject validation cohort; that cohort was separate from the approximately 670-subject first cohort. This clone showed up just once. Its antigen is still unknown. The germline CDR1 and CDR2 sequences are MDHEN and SYDVKM. The CDR3 runs 12 residues. The V end was cut by 7 bases, the J end by 4 bases, with 10 bases between. The sequence was obtained from a man between 25 and 39 years old in good health and CMV-seropositive. The sequenced sample was PBMCs. The rearrangement joins TRBV28 to TRBJ1-2; a weak D match, TRBD1 (5 bases). In nucleotides, the CDR3 is TGTGCCAGCAACCAGGGTAGCTATGGCTACACCTTC. Amino acids: CASNQGSYGYTF.